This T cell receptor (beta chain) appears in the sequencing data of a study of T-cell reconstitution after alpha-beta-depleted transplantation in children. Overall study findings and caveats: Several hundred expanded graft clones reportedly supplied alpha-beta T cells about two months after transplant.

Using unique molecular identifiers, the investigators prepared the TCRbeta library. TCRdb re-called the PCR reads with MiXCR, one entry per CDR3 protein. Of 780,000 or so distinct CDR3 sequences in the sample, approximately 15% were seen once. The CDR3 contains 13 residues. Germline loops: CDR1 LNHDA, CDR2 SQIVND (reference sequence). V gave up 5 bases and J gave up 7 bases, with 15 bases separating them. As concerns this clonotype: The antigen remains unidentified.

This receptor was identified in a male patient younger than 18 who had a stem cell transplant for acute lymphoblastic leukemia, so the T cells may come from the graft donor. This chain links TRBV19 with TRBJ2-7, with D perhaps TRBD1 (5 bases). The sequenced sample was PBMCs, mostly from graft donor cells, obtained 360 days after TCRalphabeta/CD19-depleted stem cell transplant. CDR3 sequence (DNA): TGTGCCAGTAGTGCGCAGGGTTCTGGGGAGCAGTACTTC. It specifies CASSAQGSGEQYF.